The 11 T cell receptor beta chains below come from one sample, sequenced in a study of identical twins. One entry per CDR3 protein results from TCRdb running MiXCR on the 5' RACE reads. Here the sample spans around 530,000 distinct CDR3 sequences, roughly 15% being singletons. These data are also associated with another study on yellow fever vaccine responses in identical twins.

The sample comprised CD4+ T cells sorted from blood. All receptors derive from a woman between 18 and 29 years old in good health.

This clonotype was detected a few times. The rearrangement joins TRBV11-2 to TRBJ1-4; D unresolved. V was pared by 1 base and J by 7 bases, with 10 bases between. CDR3 length: 14 amino acids. CDR1 is SGHAT and CDR2 is FQNNGV in the germline V gene. CDR3 in DNA: TGTGCCAGCAGCTTAGGGGAACCAAGTGAAAAACTGTTTTTT. Amino acid sequence: CASSLGEPSEKLFF.

In its sample, this clonotype was seen a few times. This rearrangement joins TRBV2 to TRBJ2-3, with 8 bases identical to TRBD2. Germline CDR1 SNHLY, CDR2 FYNNEI. V lost 5 bases, J lost 2 bases, and 3 bases stayed unmatched. The CDR3 spans 14 residues. In DNA, the CDR3 is TGTGCCAGCAGTAGCGGGAGTATCACAGATACGCAGTATTTT. This translates into CASSSGSITDTQYF.

This clonotype has at least ten counts. The chain is built from TRBV20-1 and TRBJ2-3, with 9 positions matching TRBD2. There are 14 residues in the CDR3. From germline, CDR1 is DFQATT and CDR2 SNEGSKA (reference sequence). The trim removed 3 bases at V and 4 bases at J, leaving 5 bases unmatched. The CDR3 DNA follows: TGCAGTGCTAGCCGGGCGGGAGGGGCAGATACGCAGTATTTT. Its translation is CSASRAGGADTQYF.

The gene calls are TRBV7-9 and TRBJ2-1; possible D gene TRBD2, 5 bases. Germline V CDR1 and CDR2: SEHNR, FQNEAQ (reference sequence). V was clipped by 4 bases and J by 7 bases, with 14 bases between them. CDR3 size: 14 residues. The CDR3 region has the DNA TGTGCCAGCAGCTACCCAACCCTAGCAAATGAGCAGTTCTTC. Protein: CASSYPTLANEQFF. The full variable domain, completed using reference TRBV7-9 and TRBJ2-1, is DTGVSQNPRHKITKRGQNVTFRCDPISEHNRLYWYRQTLGQGPEFLTYFQNEAQLEKSRLLSDRFSAERPKGSFSTLEIQRTEQGDSAMYLCASSYPTLANEQFFGPGTRLTVL.

The rearrangement joins TRBV6-5 to TRBJ2-1, with 8 bases that match TRBD2. The germline V gene has CDR1 MNHEY and CDR2 SVGAGI. V was pared by 2 bases and J by 5 bases, with 5 bases of the junction left unmatched. This CDR3 spans 15 amino acids. The CDR3 is CASSYTTSGNNEQFF. The CDR3, as DNA: TGTGCCAGCAGTTACACTACTAGCGGAAACAATGAGCAGTTCTTC.

This clonotype appeared once. The chain combines TRBV24-1 with TRBJ1-2, with 7 bases aligning to TRBD1. This CDR3 is 13 amino acids long. V trimming: 7 bases; J trimming: 4 bases; junction bases outside the gene matches: 5. The germline CDR1 and CDR2 sequences are KGHDR and SFDVKD. The CDR3 bases are TGTGCCACCAGCGCGAGACAGGGCTATGGCTACACCTTC. It encodes CATSARQGYGYTF.

This clonotype was detected a few times. This chain links TRBV25-1 with TRBJ2-7; TRBD2 is a possible D gene (6 bases). Germline CDR1 is MGHDK and CDR2 is SYGVNS. V lost 0 bases, J lost 7 bases, and 10 bases lay in between. The CDR3 is 13 residues long. CDR3 sequence: CASSEYTRGEQYF. The CDR3 DNA reads TGTGCCAGCAGTGAATATACCCGGGGGGAGCAGTACTTC.

This chain uses TRBV20-1 with TRBJ2-3; 11 positions match TRBD2. The trim removed 5 bases at V and 2 bases at J, leaving 6 bases unmatched. CDR1 is DFQATT, CDR2 SNEGSKA, per germline (reference sequence). The CDR3 runs to 15 residues. CDR3 region: CSALTSGSFTDTQYF. The CDR3 DNA reads as TGCAGTGCTCTCACTAGCGGGAGTTTCACAGATACGCAGTATTTT.

This chain's CDR3 is CASSHGQGDLNTEAFF. CDR3 DNA sequence: TGTGCCAGCAGCCACGGCCAGGGGGACCTGAACACTGAAGCTTTCTTT. The J gene is TRBJ1-1, the V gene TRBV11-3; 7 bases match TRBD1. Germline V gene sequence: CDR1 SGHNT, CDR2 YENEEA. The CDR3 runs 16 residues. Losses at the gene ends were 5 bases for V and 0 bases for J; bases not matched to a gene: 9.

V and J are TRBV5-1 and TRBJ2-5; D not resolved. Looked up from germline, CDR1 is SGHRS and CDR2 is YFSETQ. The germline V and J ends were trimmed by 0 bases and 0 bases, with 6 bases remaining between them. CDR3 length: 14 residues. The CDR3 DNA reads as TGCGCCAGCAGCTTGGTTCTGAACCAAGAGACCCAGTACTTC. Its translation: CASSLVLNQETQYF.

The V gene is TRBV7-6, the J gene TRBJ2-5; TRBD2 is a possible D gene (6 bases). The CDR3 is 17 residues long. V lost 2 bases and J 2 bases, leaving 18 bases between the germline ends. Germline V CDR1 and CDR2: SGHVS, FNYEAQ. The CDR3 DNA reads TGTGCCAGCAGCTTAATGGCGGGGACGGCCCCACAAGAGACCCAGTACTTC. It is translated as CASSLMAGTAPQETQYF.